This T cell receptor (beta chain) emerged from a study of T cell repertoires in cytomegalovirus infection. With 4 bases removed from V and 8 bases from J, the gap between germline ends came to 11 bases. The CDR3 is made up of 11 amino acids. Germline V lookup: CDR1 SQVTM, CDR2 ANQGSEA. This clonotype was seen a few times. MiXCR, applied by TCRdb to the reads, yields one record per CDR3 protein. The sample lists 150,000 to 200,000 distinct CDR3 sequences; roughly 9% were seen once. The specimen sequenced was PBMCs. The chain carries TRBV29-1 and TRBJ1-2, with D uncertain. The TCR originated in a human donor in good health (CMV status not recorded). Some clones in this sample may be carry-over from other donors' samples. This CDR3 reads CSVGGTSGYTF. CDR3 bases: TGCAGCGTTGGGGGAACATCGGGCTACACCTTC.